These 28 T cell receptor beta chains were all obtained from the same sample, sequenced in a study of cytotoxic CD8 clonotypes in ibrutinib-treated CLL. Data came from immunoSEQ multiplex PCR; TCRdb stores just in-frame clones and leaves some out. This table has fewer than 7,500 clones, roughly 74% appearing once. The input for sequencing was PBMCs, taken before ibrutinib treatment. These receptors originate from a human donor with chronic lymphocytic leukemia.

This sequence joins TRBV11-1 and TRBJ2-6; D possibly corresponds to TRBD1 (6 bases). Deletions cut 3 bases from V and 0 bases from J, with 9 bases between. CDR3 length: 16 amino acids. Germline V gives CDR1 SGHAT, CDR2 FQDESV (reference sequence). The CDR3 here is CASSLDSFSGANVLTF. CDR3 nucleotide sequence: TGTGCCAGCAGCTTGGACAGTTTCTCTGGGGCCAACGTCCTGACTTTC.

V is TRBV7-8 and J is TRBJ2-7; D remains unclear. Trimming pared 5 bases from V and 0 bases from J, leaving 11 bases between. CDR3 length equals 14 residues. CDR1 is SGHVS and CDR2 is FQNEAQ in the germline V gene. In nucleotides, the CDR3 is TGTGCCAGCAGCCCCCGGCGTGACTCCTACGAGCAGTACTTC. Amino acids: CASSPRRDSYEQYF.

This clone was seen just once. CDR3: CASSLKGLRSTDTQYF. The CDR3 region has the DNA TGTGCCAGCAGCCTTAAAGGGCTCCGTAGCACAGATACGCAGTATTTT. The rearrangement joins TRBV21-1 to TRBJ2-3. TRBV21-1 is a pseudogene segment. The length of the CDR3 is 16 residues.

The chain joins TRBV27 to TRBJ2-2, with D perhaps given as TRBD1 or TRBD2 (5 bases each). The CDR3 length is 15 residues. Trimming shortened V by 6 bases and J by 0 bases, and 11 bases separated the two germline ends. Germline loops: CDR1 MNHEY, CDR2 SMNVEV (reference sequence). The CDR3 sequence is CASSAGASNTGELFF. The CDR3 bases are TGTGCCAGCAGCGCCGGGGCGTCGAACACCGGGGAGCTGTTTTTT.

The DNA for the CDR3 is TGTGCCAGCAGGGGGACACGGGTACGGACAGATACGCAGTATTTT. Translation gives CASRGTRVRTDTQYF. This chain connects TRBV27 to TRBJ2-3; a possible D gene is TRBD1 (6 bases). Trimming took off 6 bases at V and 3 bases at J, with 16 bases between the two ends. This CDR3 is 15 amino acids long. Germline V gives CDR1 MNHEY, CDR2 SMNVEV (reference sequence).

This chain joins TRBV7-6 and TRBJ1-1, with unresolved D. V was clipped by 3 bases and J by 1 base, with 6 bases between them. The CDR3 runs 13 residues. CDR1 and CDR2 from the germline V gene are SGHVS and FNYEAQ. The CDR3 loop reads CASSFQPNTEAFF. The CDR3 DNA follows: TGTGCCAGCAGCTTTCAGCCGAACACTGAAGCTTTCTTT.

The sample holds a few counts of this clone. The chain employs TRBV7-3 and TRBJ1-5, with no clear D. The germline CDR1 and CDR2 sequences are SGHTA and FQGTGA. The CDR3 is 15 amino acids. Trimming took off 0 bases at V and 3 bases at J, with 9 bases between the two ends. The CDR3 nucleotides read TGTGCCAGCAGCTTAACTGGGATAAACAATCAGCCCCAGCATTTT. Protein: CASSLTGINNQPQHF.

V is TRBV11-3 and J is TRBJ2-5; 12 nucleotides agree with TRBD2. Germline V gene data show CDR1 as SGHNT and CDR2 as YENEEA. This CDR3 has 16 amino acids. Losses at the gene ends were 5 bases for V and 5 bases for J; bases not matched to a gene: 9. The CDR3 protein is CASSPGTSGLDETQYF. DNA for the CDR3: TGTGCCAGCAGCCCCGGGACTAGCGGGCTTGATGAGACCCAGTACTTC.

The CDR3 DNA reads TGTGCCAGCTCACCACTGAGCAATGAGCAGTTCTTC. Translation gives CASSPLSNEQFF. The gene calls are TRBV18 and TRBJ2-1; no firm D call. V lost 1 base, J lost 6 bases, and 4 bases lay in between. Germline V gene sequence: CDR1 KGHSH, CDR2 LQKENI. The CDR3 sequence is 12 residues long.

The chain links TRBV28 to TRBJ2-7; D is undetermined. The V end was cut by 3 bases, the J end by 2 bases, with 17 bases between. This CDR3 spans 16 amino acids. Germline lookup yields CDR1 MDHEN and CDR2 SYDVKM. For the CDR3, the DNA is TGTGCCAGCAGTTTTTACTACGAACCCAAGACCTACGAGCAGTACTTC. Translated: CASSFYYEPKTYEQYF.

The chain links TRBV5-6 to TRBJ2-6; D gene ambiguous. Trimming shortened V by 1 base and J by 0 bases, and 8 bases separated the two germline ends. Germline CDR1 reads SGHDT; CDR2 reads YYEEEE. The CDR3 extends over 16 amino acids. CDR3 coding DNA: TGTGCCAGCAGCTTGCAACTCGCCTCTGGGGCCAACGTCCTGACTTTC. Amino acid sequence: CASSLQLASGANVLTF.

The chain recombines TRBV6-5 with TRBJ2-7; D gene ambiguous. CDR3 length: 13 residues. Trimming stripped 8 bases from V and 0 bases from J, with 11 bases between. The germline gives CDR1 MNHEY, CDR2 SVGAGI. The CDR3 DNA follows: TGTGCCAGCGGGAAACAGAGCTCCTACGAGCAGTACTTC. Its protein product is CASGKQSSYEQYF.

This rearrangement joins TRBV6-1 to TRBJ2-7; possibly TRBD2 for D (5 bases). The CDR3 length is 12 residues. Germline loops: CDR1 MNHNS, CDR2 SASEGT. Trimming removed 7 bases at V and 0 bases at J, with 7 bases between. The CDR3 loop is CASTRDSYEQYF. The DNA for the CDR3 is TGTGCCAGCACCCGGGACTCCTACGAGCAGTACTTC.

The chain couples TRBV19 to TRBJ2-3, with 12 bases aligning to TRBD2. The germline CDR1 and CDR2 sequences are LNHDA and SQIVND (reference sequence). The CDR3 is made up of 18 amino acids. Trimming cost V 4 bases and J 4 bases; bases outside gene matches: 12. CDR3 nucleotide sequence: TGTGCCAGTAGTAAGCGAGGGGGTGGGACTAGCGGGCCAGATACGCAGTATTTT. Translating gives CASSKRGGGTSGPDTQYF.

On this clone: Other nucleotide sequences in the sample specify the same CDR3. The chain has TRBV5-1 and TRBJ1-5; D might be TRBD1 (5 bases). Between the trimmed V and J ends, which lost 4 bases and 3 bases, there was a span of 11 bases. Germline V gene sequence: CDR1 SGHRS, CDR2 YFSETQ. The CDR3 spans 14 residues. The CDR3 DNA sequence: TGCGCCAGCAGCCCTGACAGCCTCAATCAGCCCCAGCATTTT. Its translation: CASSPDSLNQPQHF.

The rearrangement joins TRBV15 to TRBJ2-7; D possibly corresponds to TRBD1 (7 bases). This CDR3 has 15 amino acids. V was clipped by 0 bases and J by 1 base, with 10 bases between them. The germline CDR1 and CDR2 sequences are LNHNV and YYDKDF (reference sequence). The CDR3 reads CATSRDSGGSYEQYF. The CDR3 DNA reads TGTGCCACCAGCAGAGATTCAGGGGGGTCCTACGAGCAGTACTTC.

The CDR3, as DNA: TGCGCCAGCAGTGATAGGCTGACCGGTCTAGCCAAAAACATTCAGTACTTC. Its protein product is CASSDRLTGLAKNIQYF. J is TRBJ2-4 and V is TRBV5-1; D call uncertain. Trimming stripped 5 bases from V and 0 bases from J, with 18 bases between. CDR1 and CDR2 from the germline V gene are SGHRS and YFSETQ. The CDR3 covers 17 residues.

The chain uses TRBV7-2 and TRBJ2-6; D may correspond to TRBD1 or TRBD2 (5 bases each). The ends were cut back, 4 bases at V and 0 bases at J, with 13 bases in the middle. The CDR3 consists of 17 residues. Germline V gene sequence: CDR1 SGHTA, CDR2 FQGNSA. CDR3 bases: TGTGCCAGCAGCTCTCTTCAGAGGGGCTCTGGGGCCAACGTCCTGACTTTC. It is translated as CASSSLQRGSGANVLTF.

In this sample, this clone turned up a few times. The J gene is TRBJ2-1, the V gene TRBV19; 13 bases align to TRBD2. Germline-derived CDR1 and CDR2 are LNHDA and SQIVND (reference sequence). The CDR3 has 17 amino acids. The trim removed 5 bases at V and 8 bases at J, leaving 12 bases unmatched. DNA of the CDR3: TGTGCCAGTAGTGAAACGAGGACTAGCGGGAGTCTCGATGAGCAGTTCTTC. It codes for CASSETRTSGSLDEQFF.

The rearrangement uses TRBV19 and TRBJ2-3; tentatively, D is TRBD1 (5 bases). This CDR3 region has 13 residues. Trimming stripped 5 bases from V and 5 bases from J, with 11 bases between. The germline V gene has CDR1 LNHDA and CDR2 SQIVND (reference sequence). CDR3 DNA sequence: TGTGCCAGTAGTTCCAGGGCGGTAGATACGCAGTATTTT. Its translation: CASSSRAVDTQYF.

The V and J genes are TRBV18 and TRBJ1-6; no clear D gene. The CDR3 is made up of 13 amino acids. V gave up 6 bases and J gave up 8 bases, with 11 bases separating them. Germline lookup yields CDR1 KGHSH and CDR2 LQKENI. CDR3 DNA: TGTGCCAGCTCGCCGGAAACGGATTCACCCCTCCACTTT. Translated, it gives CASSPETDSPLHF.

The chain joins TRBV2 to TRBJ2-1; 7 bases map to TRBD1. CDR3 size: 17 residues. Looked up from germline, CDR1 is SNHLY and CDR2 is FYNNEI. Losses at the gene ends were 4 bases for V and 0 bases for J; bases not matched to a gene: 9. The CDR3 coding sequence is TGTGCCAGCAGTGCAACAGGGGCTTTAACCTCCTACAATGAGCAGTTCTTC. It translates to CASSATGALTSYNEQFF. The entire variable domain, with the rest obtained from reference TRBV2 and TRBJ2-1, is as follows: EPEVTQTPSHQVTQMGQEVILRCVPISNHLYFYWYRQILGQKVEFLVSFYNNEISEKSEIFDDQFSVERPDGSNFTLKIRSTKLEDSAMYFCASSATGALTSYNEQFFGPGTRLTVL.

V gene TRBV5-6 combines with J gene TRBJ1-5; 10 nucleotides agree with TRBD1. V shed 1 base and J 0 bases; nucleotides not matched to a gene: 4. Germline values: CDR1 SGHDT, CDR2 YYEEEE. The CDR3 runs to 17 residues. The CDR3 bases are TGTGCCAGCAGCTTGTTGGGACAGGGGTATAGCAATCAGCCCCAGCATTTT. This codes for CASSLLGQGYSNQPQHF.

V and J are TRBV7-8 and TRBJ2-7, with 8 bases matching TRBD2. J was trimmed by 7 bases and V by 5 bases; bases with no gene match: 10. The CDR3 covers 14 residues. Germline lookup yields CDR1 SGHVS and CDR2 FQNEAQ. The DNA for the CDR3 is TGTGCCAGCAGCCCCCGAGCGGGAGTCTGGGAGCAGTACTTC. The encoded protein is CASSPRAGVWEQYF.

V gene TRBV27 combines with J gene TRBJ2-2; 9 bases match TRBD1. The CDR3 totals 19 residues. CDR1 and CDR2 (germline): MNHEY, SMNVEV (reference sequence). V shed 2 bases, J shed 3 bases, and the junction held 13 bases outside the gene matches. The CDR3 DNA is TGTGCCAGCAGTTTAGAACCCCCATGGACAGGGGCATACACCGGGGAGCTGTTTTTT. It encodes CASSLEPPWTGAYTGELFF.

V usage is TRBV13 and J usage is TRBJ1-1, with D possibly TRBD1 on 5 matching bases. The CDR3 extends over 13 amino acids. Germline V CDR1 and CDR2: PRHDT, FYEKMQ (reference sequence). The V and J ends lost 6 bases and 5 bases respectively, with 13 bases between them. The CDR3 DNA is TGTGCCAGCAGGATGGGGCGAGGAACTGAAGCTTTCTTT. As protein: CASRMGRGTEAFF.

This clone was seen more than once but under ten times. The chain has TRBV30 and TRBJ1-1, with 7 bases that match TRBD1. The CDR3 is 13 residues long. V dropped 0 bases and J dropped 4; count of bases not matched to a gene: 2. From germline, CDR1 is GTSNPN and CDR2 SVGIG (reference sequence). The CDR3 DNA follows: TGTGCCTGGAGTGTAGGGACAGCCACTGAAGCTTTCTTT. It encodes CAWSVGTATEAFF.

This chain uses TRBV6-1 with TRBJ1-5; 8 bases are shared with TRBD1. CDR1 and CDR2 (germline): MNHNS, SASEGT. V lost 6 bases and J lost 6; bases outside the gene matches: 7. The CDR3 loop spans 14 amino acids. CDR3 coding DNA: TGTGCCAGCAGAGGACAGGGAGGTCTTCAGCCCCAGCATTTT. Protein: CASRGQGGLQPQHF.